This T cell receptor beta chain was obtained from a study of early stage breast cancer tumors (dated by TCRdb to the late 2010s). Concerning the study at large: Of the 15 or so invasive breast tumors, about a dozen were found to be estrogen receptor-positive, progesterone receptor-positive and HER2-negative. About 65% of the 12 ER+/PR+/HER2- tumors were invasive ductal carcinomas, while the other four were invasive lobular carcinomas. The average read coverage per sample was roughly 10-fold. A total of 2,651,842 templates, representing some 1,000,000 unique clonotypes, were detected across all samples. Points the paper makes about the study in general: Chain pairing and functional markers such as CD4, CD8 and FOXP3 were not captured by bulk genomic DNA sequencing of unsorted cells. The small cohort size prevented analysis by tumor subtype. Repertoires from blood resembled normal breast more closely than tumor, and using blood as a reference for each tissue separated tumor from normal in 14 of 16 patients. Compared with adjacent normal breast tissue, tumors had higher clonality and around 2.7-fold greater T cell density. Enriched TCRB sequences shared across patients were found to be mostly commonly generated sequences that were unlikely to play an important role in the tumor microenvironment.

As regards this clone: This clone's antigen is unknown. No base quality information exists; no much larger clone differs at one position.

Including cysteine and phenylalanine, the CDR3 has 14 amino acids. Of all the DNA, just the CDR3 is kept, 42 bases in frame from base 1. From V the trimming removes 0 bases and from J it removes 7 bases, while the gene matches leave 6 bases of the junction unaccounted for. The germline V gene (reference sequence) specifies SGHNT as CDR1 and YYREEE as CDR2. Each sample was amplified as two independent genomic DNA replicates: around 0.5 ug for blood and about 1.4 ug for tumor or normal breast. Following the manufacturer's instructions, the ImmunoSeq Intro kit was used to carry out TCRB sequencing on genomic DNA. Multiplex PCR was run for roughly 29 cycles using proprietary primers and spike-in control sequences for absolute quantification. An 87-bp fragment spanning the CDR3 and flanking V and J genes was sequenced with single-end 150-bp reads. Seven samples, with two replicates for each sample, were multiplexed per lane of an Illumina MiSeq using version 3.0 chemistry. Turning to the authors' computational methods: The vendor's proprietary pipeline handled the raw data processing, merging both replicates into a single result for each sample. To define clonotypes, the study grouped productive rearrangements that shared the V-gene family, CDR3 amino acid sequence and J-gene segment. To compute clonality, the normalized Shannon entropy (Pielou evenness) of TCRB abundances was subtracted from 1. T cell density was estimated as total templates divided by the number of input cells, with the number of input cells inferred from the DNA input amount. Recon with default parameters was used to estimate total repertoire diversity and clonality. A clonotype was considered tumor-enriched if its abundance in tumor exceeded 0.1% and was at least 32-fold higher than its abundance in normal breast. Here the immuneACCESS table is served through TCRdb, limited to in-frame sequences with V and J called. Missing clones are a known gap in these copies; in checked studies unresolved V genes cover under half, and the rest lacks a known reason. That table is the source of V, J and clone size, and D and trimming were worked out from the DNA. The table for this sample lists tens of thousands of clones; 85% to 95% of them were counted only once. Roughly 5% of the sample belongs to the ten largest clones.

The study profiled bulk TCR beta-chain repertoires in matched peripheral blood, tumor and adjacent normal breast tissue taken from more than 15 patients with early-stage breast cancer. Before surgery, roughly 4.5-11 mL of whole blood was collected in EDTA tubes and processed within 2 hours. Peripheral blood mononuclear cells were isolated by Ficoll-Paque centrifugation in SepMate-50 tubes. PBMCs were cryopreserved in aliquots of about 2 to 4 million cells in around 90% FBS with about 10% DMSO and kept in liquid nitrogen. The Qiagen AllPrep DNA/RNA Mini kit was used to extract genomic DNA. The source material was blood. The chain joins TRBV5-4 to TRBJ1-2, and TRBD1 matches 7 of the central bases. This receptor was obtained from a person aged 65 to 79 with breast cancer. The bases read TGTGCCAGCAGCTTGGGAGGGGGCCTGGGTGGCTACACCTTC. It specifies CASSLGGGLGGYTF.